The rows below give T cell receptor beta chains drawn from one sample of a study of cytotoxic CD8 clonotypes in ibrutinib-treated CLL. The repertoire was sequenced with immunoSEQ multiplex PCR; TCRdb's copy has only in-frame clones and lacks some. The sample gives tens of thousands of clones, approximately 60% of which show up once; 20% is in the top ten. The sample in question was PBMCs, obtained after 24 months of ibrutinib treatment. These receptors originate from a human donor with chronic lymphocytic leukemia. CDR3s include the opening cysteine and the closing phenylalanine or tryptophan. The order of the fields is V gene, D gene, J gene, clone size, CDR3 protein, CDR3 DNA. D genes are given only for firm matches. The size field is filled for only some rows; it gives once, few, many or a size class.

>TRBV9|NA|TRBJ2-5|many
CASSSLGTGGETQYF
TGTGCCAGCAGCTCCCTCGGTACAGGAGGGGAGACCCAGTACTTC
>TRBV29-1|NA|TRBJ1-2|NA
CSVEFFVGNYGYTF
TGCAGCGTTGAATTTTTCGTGGGTAACTATGGCTACACCTTC
>TRBV10-2|TRBD2|TRBJ2-1|NA
CASSESWGEAGGRIEQFF
TGCGCCAGCAGTGAGTCGTGGGGAGAAGCGGGGGGGCGGATTGAGCAGTTCTTC
>TRBV6-5|TRBD1|TRBJ2-7|NA
CASSQPGQAQQYF
TGTGCCAGCAGTCAGCCGGGACAGGCCCAGCAGTACTTC
>TRBV2|TRBD1|TRBJ2-7|NA
CASSQGGRSYEQYF
TGTGCCAGCAGTCAAGGGGGCAGATCCTACGAGCAGTACTTC
>TRBV5-1|NA|TRBJ2-1|once
CASSLAGGVGVF
TGCGCCAGCAGCTTGGCGGGCGGGGTCGGGGTCTTC
>TRBV28|NA|TRBJ2-7|NA
CASSPTRLQGRGYEQYF
TGTGCCAGCAGTCCTACCCGATTACAGGGAAGGGGCTACGAGCAGTACTTC
>TRBV18|NA|TRBJ2-2|many
CASSPKDGELFF
TGTGCCAGCTCACCAAAGGACGGGGAGCTGTTTTTT
>TRBV7-9|TRBD2|TRBJ2-3|NA
CASSMGLAGTDTQYF
TGTGCCAGCAGCATGGGACTAGCGGGCACAGATACGCAGTATTTT
>TRBV2|NA|TRBJ1-5|NA
CASGSNQPQHF
TGTGCCAGCGGGAGCAATCAGCCCCAGCATTTT
>TRBV6-5|TRBD1|TRBJ1-3|NA
CASSLTGGGNTIYF
TGTGCCAGCAGTTTAACAGGGGGCGGAAACACCATATATTTT
>TRBV2|TRBD1|TRBJ1-1|NA
CASSADRVTEAFF
TGTGCCAGCAGCGCCGACAGGGTGACTGAAGCTTTCTTT
>TRBV2|NA|TRBJ1-4|NA
CASKGFPGEKLFF
TGTGCCAGCAAAGGCTTCCCAGGGGAAAAACTGTTTTTT
>TRBV19|NA|TRBJ1-6|many
CASSRLDRKENSPLHF
TGTGCCAGTAGTAGACTAGACCGGAAGGAAAATTCACCCCTCCACTTT
>TRBV5-5|TRBD2|TRBJ2-2|few
CASSFSSGRSTGELFF
TGTGCCAGCAGCTTTTCAAGCGGGAGGTCCACCGGGGAGCTGTTTTTT
>TRBV7-8|NA|TRBJ2-5|NA
CASSLSRGLQETQYF
TGTGCCAGCAGCTTATCGCGGGGACTCCAAGAGACCCAGTACTTC
>TRBV19|TRBD2|TRBJ2-7|NA
CASTISGTRGYEQYF
TGTGCCAGTACTATTAGCGGGACAAGAGGCTACGAGCAGTACTTC
>TRBV10-3|NA|TRBJ2-3|NA
CAISESRDTQYF
TGTGCCATCAGTGAGTCTAGGGATACGCAGTATTTT
>TRBV27|NA|TRBJ1-4|NA
CASSHDGEKLFF
TGTGCCAGCAGCCACGACGGTGAAAAACTGTTTTTT
>TRBV30|NA|TRBJ2-7|NA
CASSFGASYEQYF
TGTGCCAGCAGCTTCGGGGCCTCCTACGAGCAGTACTTC
>TRBV18|TRBD2|TRBJ2-3|few
CASSPLAGGADTQYF
TGTGCCAGCTCACCATTAGCGGGGGGCGCAGATACGCAGTATTTT
>TRBV5-1|TRBD2|TRBJ2-1|NA
CASSLVLGLAGANRKHNEQFF
TGCGCCAGCAGCTTGGTCCTGGGACTAGCGGGGGCCAATCGAAAACACAATGAGCAGTTCTTC
>TRBV28|NA|TRBJ2-5|many
CASSLWGSLGETQYF
TGTGCCAGCAGTTTATGGGGAAGTCTGGGGGAGACCCAGTACTTC
>TRBV30|NA|TRBJ2-7|NA
CAWSITGWAYEQYF
TGTGCCTGGAGTATAACGGGATGGGCCTACGAGCAGTACTTC
>TRBV7-2|NA|TRBJ1-1|NA
CASSFSLTEAFF
TGTGCCAGCAGCTTCTCATTGACTGAAGCTTTCTTT
>TRBV7-9|NA|TRBJ2-1|NA
CASSPWSYEQFF
TGTGCCAGCAGCCCTTGGAGTTATGAGCAGTTCTTC
>TRBV2|TRBD1|TRBJ1-1|few
CAVRQGMNTEAFF
TGTGCCGTTCGACAGGGAATGAACACTGAAGCTTTCTTT
>TRBV7-9|TRBD1|TRBJ2-3|NA
CASSQEGTGGTDTQYF
TGTGCCAGCAGCCAAGAAGGGACAGGGGGCACAGATACGCAGTATTTT
>TRBV30|NA|TRBJ1-2|NA
CAWGPANYGYTF
TGTGCCTGGGGTCCAGCTAACTATGGCTACACCTTC
>TRBV6-1|NA|TRBJ1-2|few
CASGIFTGYYTF
TGTGCCAGCGGCATTTTCACAGGGTACTACACCTTC
>TRBV18|NA|TRBJ1-5|NA
CASSRGDSNQPQHF
TGTGCCAGCTCACGGGGGGATAGCAATCAGCCCCAGCATTTT
>TRBV5-1|NA|TRBJ2-6|NA
CASSLPVPRSGANVLTF
TGCGCCAGCAGCTTGCCGGTCCCACGCTCTGGGGCCAACGTCCTGACTTTC
>TRBV29-1|NA|TRBJ1-5|NA
CSVRDGHQPQHF
TGCAGCGTCAGGGACGGACATCAGCCCCAGCATTTT
>TRBV4-2|NA|TRBJ1-3|NA
CASSQDLPGLSGNTIYF
TGTGCCAGCAGCCAAGACCTACCAGGGCTCTCTGGAAACACCATATATTTT
>TRBV9|NA|TRBJ2-7|once
CASSAGDALYEQYF
TGTGCCAGCAGCGCTGGCGACGCCCTCTACGAGCAGTACTTC
>TRBV7-6|TRBD2|TRBJ2-1|many
CASSSGLAGEDSYNEQFF
TGTGCCAGCAGCTCCGGGCTAGCGGGAGAAGACTCCTACAATGAGCAGTTCTTC
>TRBV6-5|TRBD2|TRBJ2-2|NA
CASKLAANTGELFF
TGTGCCAGCAAACTAGCGGCGAACACCGGGGAGCTGTTTTTT
>TRBV19|NA|TRBJ1-6|few
CASSIQGSSYNSPLHF
TGTGCCAGTAGTATCCAGGGGAGCTCCTATAATTCACCCCTCCACTTT
>TRBV15|NA|TRBJ2-2|NA
CATSRDILGATGELFF
TGTGCCACCAGCAGAGATATCCTTGGGGCAACCGGGGAGCTGTTTTTT
>TRBV7-2|NA|TRBJ2-1|few
CASSLADRSYNEQFF
TGTGCCAGCAGCTTAGCTGATCGGTCCTACAATGAGCAGTTCTTC
>TRBV7-8|NA|TRBJ1-1|NA
CASSLPGNTEAFF
TGTGCCAGCAGCCTACCCGGGAACACTGAAGCTTTCTTT
>TRBV6-1|NA|TRBJ1-5|NA
CASSDDFYGGRPQHF
TGTGCCAGCAGTGACGACTTTTACGGGGGCCGGCCCCAGCATTTT
>TRBV19|NA|TRBJ1-5|NA
CASSQPKNAQPQHF
TGTGCCAGTAGTCAGCCAAAGAACGCTCAGCCCCAGCATTTT
>TRBV7-2|TRBD1|TRBJ2-3|NA
CASSFQGASTDTQYF
TGTGCCAGCAGCTTCCAGGGGGCTAGCACAGATACGCAGTATTTT
>TRBV5-1|TRBD2|TRBJ2-5|NA
CASRLAGGLQETQYF
TGCGCCAGCAGATTAGCGGGGGGACTACAAGAGACCCAGTACTTC
>TRBV6-5|NA|TRBJ1-4|few
CASSYMGPEKLFF
TGTGCCAGCAGTTACATGGGACCGGAAAAACTGTTTTTT
>TRBV19|TRBD2|TRBJ2-4|NA
CASRLAGGLRAKNIQYF
TGTGCCAGCCGACTAGCGGGAGGGCTCAGAGCCAAAAACATTCAGTACTTC
>TRBV2|NA|TRBJ2-7|few
CASLRDPQYF
TGTGCCAGCCTCCGGGACCCACAGTACTTC
>TRBV4-2|TRBD2|TRBJ2-7|NA
CASSQPGLANYEQYF
TGTGCCAGCAGCCAACCCGGACTAGCGAACTACGAGCAGTACTTC
>TRBV18|NA|TRBJ2-7|NA
CASSPVGEASYEQYF
TGTGCCAGCTCACCAGTGGGGGAGGCATCCTACGAGCAGTACTTC